This section outlines one T cell receptor (beta chain) sequence together with its context. At one end the junction does not follow the germline gene, possibly because of a read error. The CDR3 is 13 amino acids. This record belongs to a study of tumor-infiltrating lymphocytes in oesophageal squamous cell carcinoma. MiXCR was run by TCRdb on the PCR reads, yielding one entry per CDR3 protein. The sample consists of 8,500 to 9,000 distinct CDR3 sequences, 66% of them appearing once. The TCR was taken from a female donor with esophageal squamous cell carcinoma. Sequenced: esophageal tumor tissue. The chain combines TRBV12-3 or TRBV12-4 with TRBJ2-4; TRBD1 aligns across 8 bases. The CDR3 here is CASRAGTGHEQYF. For the CDR3, the DNA is TGTGCCAGCAGGGCCGGGACAGGACACGAGCAGTACTTT.